This paragraph reports one T cell receptor (beta chain). Antigen unknown. V lost 4 bases, J lost 7 bases, and 8 bases stayed unmatched. From germline, CDR1 is LNHNV and CDR2 YYDKDF (reference sequence). The CDR3 contains 14 residues. These data originate in a study of cytomegalovirus exposure and HLA in healthy donors. Whole-study findings and limits: CMV antigen specificity of a few CMV-associated chains was confirmed in vitro. Cytomegalovirus status was reportedly diagnosed by the classifier with high sensitivity and specificity.

Clones were sequenced by immunoSEQ multiplex PCR, and TCRdb holds only the in-frame ones, with some missing. Of about 220,000 clones in the sample, approximately 90% are singletons; the top ten hold about 0.95%. What was sequenced was PBMCs. This sequence was found in a woman aged 18-35 years in good health and CMV-seronegative. V gene TRBV15 combines with J gene TRBJ1-2; TRBD1 matches 8 bases. CDR3 residues: CATSILEQGGGYTF. CDR3 DNA: TGTGCCACCAGCATCCTCGAACAGGGGGGTGGCTACACCTTC. The whole variable domain, remainder taken from reference TRBV15 and TRBJ1-2, is DAMVIQNPRYQVTQFGKPVTLSCSQTLNHNVMYWYQQKSSQAPKLLFHYYDKDFNNEADTPDNFQSRRPNTSFCFLDIRSPGLGDTAMYLCATSILEQGGGYTFGSGTRLTVV.